The 2 T cell receptor beta chains below were found in one sample sequenced in a study of PD-1 blockade in classical Hodgkin lymphoma. TCRdb keeps only in-frame clones here, not all; method: immunoSEQ multiplex PCR. The repertoire includes more than 10,000 clones, 80% of them detected once, and 24% sits in the top ten. There was relapse after autologous stem cell transplantation in every patient, and there was variation in brentuximab vedotin exposure. The starting material was peripheral blood mononuclear cells (PBMCs), obtained at baseline. These receptors all stem from a human donor with classical Hodgkin lymphoma.

The V call is TRBV11-3, the J call TRBJ2-2, with D unclear. The CDR3 is 15 residues long. Per the germline V gene, CDR1 is SGHNT and CDR2 is YENEEA. The germline V and J ends were trimmed by 5 bases and 0 bases, with 10 bases remaining between them. The CDR3 nucleotides read TGTGCCAGCAGCGCGAACTACTCGAACACCGGGGAGCTGTTTTTT. As protein: CASSANYSNTGELFF.

The V gene is TRBV5-5, the J gene TRBJ2-7; tentatively, D is TRBD1 or TRBD2 (6 bases each). This CDR3 spans 15 amino acids. CDR1 SGHKS and CDR2 YYEKEE come from the germline V gene (reference sequence). The V and J ends lost 6 bases and 1 base respectively, with 17 bases between them. This chain's CDR3 is CASIRGPQISYEQYF. CDR3 nucleotides: TGTGCCAGCATCCGGGGGCCCCAAATTTCCTACGAGCAGTACTTC.